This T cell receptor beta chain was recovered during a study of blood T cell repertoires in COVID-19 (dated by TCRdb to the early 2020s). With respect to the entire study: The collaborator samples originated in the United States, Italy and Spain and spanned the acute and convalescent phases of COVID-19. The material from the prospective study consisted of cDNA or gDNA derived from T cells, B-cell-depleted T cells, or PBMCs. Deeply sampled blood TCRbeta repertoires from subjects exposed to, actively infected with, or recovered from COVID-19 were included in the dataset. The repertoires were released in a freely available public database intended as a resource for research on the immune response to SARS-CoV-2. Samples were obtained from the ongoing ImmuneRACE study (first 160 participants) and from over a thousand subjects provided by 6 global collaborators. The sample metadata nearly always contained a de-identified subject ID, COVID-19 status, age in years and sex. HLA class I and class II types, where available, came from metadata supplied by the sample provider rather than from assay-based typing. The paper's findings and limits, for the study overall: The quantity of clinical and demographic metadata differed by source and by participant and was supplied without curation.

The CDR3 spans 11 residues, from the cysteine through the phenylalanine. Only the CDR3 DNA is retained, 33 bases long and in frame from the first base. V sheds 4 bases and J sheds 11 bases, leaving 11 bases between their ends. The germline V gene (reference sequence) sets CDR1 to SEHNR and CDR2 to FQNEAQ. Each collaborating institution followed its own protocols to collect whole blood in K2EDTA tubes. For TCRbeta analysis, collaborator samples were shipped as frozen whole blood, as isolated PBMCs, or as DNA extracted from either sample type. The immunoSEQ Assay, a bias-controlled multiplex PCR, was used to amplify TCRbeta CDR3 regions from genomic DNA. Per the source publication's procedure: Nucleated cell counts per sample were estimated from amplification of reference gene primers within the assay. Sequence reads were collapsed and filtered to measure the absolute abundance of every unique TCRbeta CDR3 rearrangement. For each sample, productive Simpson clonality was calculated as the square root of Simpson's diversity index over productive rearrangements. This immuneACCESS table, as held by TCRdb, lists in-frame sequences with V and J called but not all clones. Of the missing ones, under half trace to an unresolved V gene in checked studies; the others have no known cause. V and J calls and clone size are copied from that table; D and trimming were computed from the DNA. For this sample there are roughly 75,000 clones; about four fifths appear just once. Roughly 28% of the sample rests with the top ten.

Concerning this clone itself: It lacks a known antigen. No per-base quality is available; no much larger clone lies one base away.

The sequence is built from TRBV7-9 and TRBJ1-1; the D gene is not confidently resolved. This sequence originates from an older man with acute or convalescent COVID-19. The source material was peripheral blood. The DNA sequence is TGTGCCAGCAGCTCCTCCTCAAGCGCTTTCTTT. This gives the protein CASSSSSSAFF.